This is a list of T cell receptor beta chains from one sample in a study of blood T cell repertoires in COVID-19. Some clones are missing from TCRdb's copy, which holds only in-frame ones; the method was immunoSEQ multiplex PCR. The sample records about 200,000 clones, roughly four fifths being singletons. Specimen: PBMCs or T cells enriched from blood (not recorded which). These receptors came from a man in his forties or fifties who had recovered from COVID-19. The CDR3 runs from the conserved cysteine through the conserved F or W. The D gene is left open where the match is weak. A clone size is listed for some rows: how often the clone was seen (once, few, many), or a class if it is expanded.

cdr3_aa: CASSQDVGRTVENTEAFF; cdr3_nt: TGTGCCAGCAGCCAAGATGTGGGGCGCACGGTGGAAAACACTGAAGCTTTCTTT; v_call: TRBV3-1/TRBV3-2; clone_size: NA; cdr3_length: 18; d_call: NA; j_call: TRBJ1-1
cdr3_aa: CASSQDPRGGGTEAFF; cdr3_nt: TGTGCCAGCAGCCAAGACCCACGGGGAGGAGGGACTGAAGCTTTCTTT; v_call: TRBV4-2; clone_size: NA; cdr3_length: 16; d_call: NA; j_call: TRBJ1-1
cdr3_aa: CASSTDRMKAFF; cdr3_nt: TGCGCCAGCAGCACAGACAGAATGAAAGCTTTCTTT; v_call: TRBV5-1; clone_size: few; cdr3_length: 12; d_call: NA; j_call: TRBJ1-1
cdr3_aa: CASSSQGRLGETQYF; cdr3_nt: TGTGCCAGCAGCTCCCAGGGAAGGCTGGGAGAGACCCAGTACTTC; v_call: TRBV7-2; clone_size: NA; cdr3_length: 15; d_call: NA; j_call: TRBJ2-5
cdr3_aa: CASSDGTGPNYGYTF; cdr3_nt: TGTGCCAGTAGTGACGGGACAGGGCCTAACTATGGCTACACCTTC; v_call: TRBV19; clone_size: NA; cdr3_length: 15; d_call: TRBD1; j_call: TRBJ1-2
cdr3_aa: CASNPRGTGSEKLFF; cdr3_nt: TGTGCCAGCAACCCCCGGGGGACAGGGAGTGAAAAACTGTTTTTT; v_call: TRBV28; clone_size: NA; cdr3_length: 15; d_call: TRBD1; j_call: TRBJ1-4
cdr3_aa: CASTETGENYGYTF; cdr3_nt: TGTGCCAGCACCGAGACAGGGGAAAACTATGGCTACACCTTC; v_call: TRBV7-8; clone_size: NA; cdr3_length: 14; d_call: TRBD1; j_call: TRBJ1-2
cdr3_aa: CASSTTGLETQYF; cdr3_nt: TGCGCCAGCAGTACTACAGGGTTGGAGACCCAGTACTTC; v_call: TRBV10-2; clone_size: NA; cdr3_length: 13; d_call: NA; j_call: TRBJ2-5
cdr3_aa: CGTGSGSNYGYTF; cdr3_nt: TGTGGTACTGGTAGCGGGTCTAACTATGGCTACACCTTC; v_call: TRBV30; clone_size: NA; cdr3_length: 13; d_call: NA; j_call: TRBJ1-2
cdr3_aa: CAIRDSGDRTDTQYF; cdr3_nt: TGTGCCATCAGGGATAGCGGGGACCGCACAGATACGCAGTATTTT; v_call: TRBV10-3; clone_size: few; cdr3_length: 15; d_call: TRBD2; j_call: TRBJ2-3
cdr3_aa: CASSHPQGDVTEAFF; cdr3_nt: TGTGCCAGCAGCCACCCACAGGGGGATGTCACTGAAGCTTTCTTT; v_call: TRBV4-2; clone_size: few; cdr3_length: 15; d_call: TRBD1; j_call: TRBJ1-1
cdr3_aa: CASTPVGFPYNEQFF; cdr3_nt: TGCGCCAGCACCCCCGTCGGGTTCCCGTACAATGAGCAGTTCTTC; v_call: TRBV5-1; clone_size: NA; cdr3_length: 15; d_call: NA; j_call: TRBJ2-1
cdr3_aa: CASSVTVNTDTQYF; cdr3_nt: TGTGCCAGCAGTGTAACGGTGAACACAGATACGCAGTATTTT; v_call: TRBV2; clone_size: NA; cdr3_length: 14; d_call: NA; j_call: TRBJ2-3